The 25 T cell receptor beta chains listed next were all sequenced from one sample in a study of Graves' ophthalmopathy and Graves' hyperthyroidism. Amplification targeted the TCR beta CDR3 regions, with RNA transcripts as the source material. Second-round multiplex PCR came after a first-round RT-PCR that employed HTBI primers. TCRdb re-analysed the multiplex PCR reads in MiXCR, keeping a single row per CDR3 protein. The data contain more than 1,000,000 distinct CDR3 sequences, roughly 35% of them seen just once; the ten biggest clones take up over 8.5%. Sequenced sample: peripheral blood or thyroid tissue (not recorded which). These TCRs come from an adult man with Graves' hyperthyroidism.

The V and J genes are TRBV20-1 and TRBJ1-5; no clear D gene. V lost 0 bases to trimming and J lost 11 bases, with 14 bases between them. The CDR3 length is 13 residues. CDR1 and CDR2 (germline): DFQATT, SNEGSKA (reference sequence). CDR3 sequence reads: CSARDQGFQAQHF. CDR3 sequence (DNA): TGCAGTGCTAGAGATCAAGGGTTCCAGGCCCAGCATTTT.

In its sample, this clonotype was seen many times. This chain joins TRBV29-1 and TRBJ2-2; 8 bases agree with TRBD1. The CDR3 runs to 12 residues. The germline V gene encodes CDR1 SQVTM and CDR2 ANQGSEA. V gave up 6 bases and J gave up 6 bases; unmatched junction bases: 3. The CDR3 DNA sequence: TGCAGCGTCTGGACAGGGTCCGGGGAGCTGTTTTTT. As protein: CSVWTGSGELFF.

This clonotype was recorded only once. An end of the junction does not agree with germline; a read error may underlie this. V and J are TRBV4-1 and TRBJ1-1; possible D gene TRBD1, 5 bases. The CDR3 totals 16 residues. Germline V gene lookup returns CDR1 MGHRA and CDR2 YSYEKL. The CDR3, as DNA: TGTGCCAGCAGCCCAGGGTGGGCCCCCCGCGACACTGAAGCTTTCTTT. Amino acids: CASSPGWAPRDTEAFF.

The chain carries TRBV7-3 and TRBJ2-7; TRBD1 matches 10 bases. The CDR3 has 14 residues. V trimming: 0 bases; J trimming: 6 bases; junction bases outside the gene matches: 2. The germline V gene encodes CDR1 SGHTA and CDR2 FQGTGA. The CDR3 sequence is CASSLTRQGAEQYF. In nucleotides, the CDR3 is TGTGCCAGCAGCTTAACACGACAGGGGGCCGAGCAGTACTTC.

In this sample, this clonotype turned up many times. The V call is TRBV9, the J call TRBJ2-7, with a tentative D call TRBD2 (7 bases). Germline loops: CDR1 SGDLS, CDR2 YYNGEE. The length of the CDR3 is 14 residues. V was pared by 2 bases and J by 6 bases, with 15 bases between. The CDR3 nucleotides read TGTGCCAGCAGCGTGGGGGGGGCTACGAGCGAGCAGTACTTC. Translation: CASSVGGATSEQYF.

This clonotype was counted only a few times. The CDR3 DNA reads as TGTGCCAGCAGACGACTCGACAGGGCCAATCAGCCCCAGCATTTT. As protein: CASRRLDRANQPQHF. The chain joins TRBV6-1 to TRBJ1-5; 7 bases map to TRBD1. The V and J ends lost 6 bases and 3 bases, in that order; junction bases with no gene match: 8. The CDR3 covers 15 residues. Germline V gene lookup returns CDR1 MNHNS and CDR2 SASEGT.

This clonotype was seen many times. The chain links TRBV19 to TRBJ1-1, with a weak D call TRBD1 (5 bases). V lost 5 bases and J 1 base, leaving 17 bases between the germline ends. The CDR3 length is 16 residues. Germline-derived CDR1 and CDR2 are LNHDA and SQIVND (reference sequence). The CDR3 is CASSRDAGRGNTEAFF. CDR3 nucleotide sequence: TGTGCCAGTAGTCGGGACGCGGGCCGAGGGAACACTGAAGCTTTCTTT.

This clonotype was counted at least ten times. V is TRBV20-1 and J is TRBJ1-5, with D perhaps matching TRBD1 (6 bases). Germline V lookup: CDR1 DFQATT, CDR2 SNEGSKA (reference sequence). The V end lost 2 bases, the J end lost 3 bases, and 11 bases lay between the germline ends. The length of the CDR3 is 14 residues. The CDR3 DNA reads as TGCAGTGCTAGACCCGGGGGCATCAATCAGCCCCAGCATTTT. Amino acid sequence: CSARPGGINQPQHF.

As to this clonotype: A much larger clone is a single base away; this may be a read error. This chain links TRBV7-8 with TRBJ2-5, with D unclear. This CDR3 contains 15 residues. Germline assignment: CDR1 SGHVS and CDR2 FQNEAQ. Here the CDR3 reads CASGLVRAYQETQYF. The CDR3 nucleotides are TGTGCCAGCGGCTTAGTACGAGCATACCAAGAGACCCAGTACTTC. The entire variable domain, with the rest obtained from reference TRBV7-8 and TRBJ2-5, is as follows: GAGVSQSPRYKVAKRGQDVALRCDPISGHVSLFWYQQALGQGPEFLTYFQNEAQLDKSGLPSDRFFAERPEGSVSTLKIQRTQQEDSAVYLCASGLVRAYQETQYFGPGTRLLVL.

Turning to this clonotype: The junction does not match germline at one end; this may be a read error. The chain carries TRBV15 and TRBJ1-5; no firm D call. Looked up from germline, CDR1 is LNHNV and CDR2 is YYDKDF (reference sequence). The CDR3 spans 15 residues. CDR3: CAASSYGPSNQPQHF. The DNA for the CDR3 is TGTGCCGCCAGCAGTTACGGCCCTAGCAATCAGCCCCAGCATTTT.

V is TRBV12-3 or TRBV12-4 and J is TRBJ2-5; 9 bases match TRBD2. The V gene end was trimmed by 1 base and the J gene end by 0 bases; junction bases not matched to a gene: 6. This CDR3 comprises 17 residues. The CDR3 reads CASSLDRLAGYQETQYF. In DNA, the CDR3 is TGTGCCAGCAGTTTAGATCGGCTAGCGGGGTACCAAGAGACCCAGTACTTC.

In its sample, this clonotype was seen many times. The chain recombines TRBV29-1 with TRBJ2-7; 7 bases are shared with TRBD1. CDR1 SQVTM and CDR2 ANQGSEA come from the germline V gene. J lost 1 base, V lost 7 bases, and 7 bases had no gene match. The CDR3 runs 13 residues. CDR3 protein: CSAKGTESYEQYF. The DNA of the CDR3 is TGCAGCGCCAAGGGGACAGAATCCTACGAGCAGTACTTC.

CDR3 bases: TGCAGCGTTGAACCGGGACAGGGCAGTGGCTACACCTTC. Its translation is CSVEPGQGSGYTF. This chain joins TRBV29-1 and TRBJ1-2; 9 bases line up with TRBD1. Trimming cost V 2 bases and J 7 bases; bases outside gene matches: 5. This CDR3 region has 13 residues. Germline V lookup: CDR1 SQVTM, CDR2 ANQGSEA.

This clonotype was detected once. The CDR3: CASSHLAGVSTDTQYF. CDR3 DNA: TGTGCCAGCAGTCATCTAGCGGGAGTAAGCACAGATACGCAGTATTTT. The V and J genes are TRBV6-1 and TRBJ2-3; 10 nucleotides match TRBD2. Germline CDR1 MNHNS, CDR2 SASEGT. The CDR3 loop spans 16 amino acids. Germline trimming cut 5 bases from V and 0 bases from J; bases unmatched to any gene: 5.

This clonotype has a count of ten or more. The chain carries TRBV5-6 and TRBJ1-5; D is unclear. The germline gives CDR1 SGHDT, CDR2 YYEEEE. This CDR3 is built from 14 residues. V lost 0 bases and J lost 1, with 5 bases in between. CDR3 nucleotides: TGTGCCAGCAGCTTGGATGACAGCAATCAGCCCCAGCATTTT. Protein: CASSLDDSNQPQHF.

This clonotype has at least ten counts. V gene TRBV25-1 combines with J gene TRBJ1-4; a weak D match, TRBD1 (6 bases). V gave up 4 bases and J gave up 0 bases, with 9 bases separating them. Germline CDR1 MGHDK, CDR2 SYGVNS. The CDR3 loop spans 15 amino acids. The CDR3, as DNA: TGTGCCAGCAGTGTACGGACAGCAACTAATGAAAAACTGTTTTTT. This gives the protein CASSVRTATNEKLFF.

This chain connects TRBV10-3 to TRBJ1-1, with D uncertain. This CDR3 has 11 residues. In germline, CDR1 is ENHRY, CDR2 SYGVKD. Trimming removed 10 bases at V and 4 bases at J, with 10 bases between. The CDR3 region is CATSGFTEAFF. CDR3 DNA: TGTGCCACCTCCGGGTTCACTGAAGCTTTCTTT.

This clonotype has at least ten counts. The chain couples TRBV20-1 to TRBJ2-7; D not certain. The CDR3 loop spans 13 amino acids. CDR1 DFQATT and CDR2 SNEGSKA come from the germline V gene (reference sequence). V was clipped by 5 bases and J by 3 bases, with 14 bases between them. CDR3 in amino acids: CSARRLPSYEQYF. The CDR3 nucleotides are TGCAGTGCTCGTCGACTTCCTAGCTACGAGCAGTACTTC.

There are many counts of this clonotype. V and J are TRBV20-1 and TRBJ2-5, with 10 bases matching TRBD2. The CDR3 length is 17 residues. Per the germline V gene, CDR1 is DFQATT and CDR2 is SNEGSKA (reference sequence). With V trimmed by 3 bases and J by 1 base, 11 bases remained unmatched. The CDR3 loop is CSASQAGGRWGQETQYF. CDR3 sequence (DNA): TGCAGTGCTAGTCAAGCGGGAGGGAGGTGGGGCCAAGAGACCCAGTACTTC.

This clonotype was seen repeatedly, ten times or more. V gene TRBV5-4 combines with J gene TRBJ2-7, with D maybe TRBD1 (6 bases). CDR3 length: 14 amino acids. Germline V gene sequence: CDR1 SGHNT, CDR2 YYREEE (reference sequence). Trimming left V 2 bases short and J 0 bases short, with 9 bases between. CDR3 sequence reads: CASSLTGNSYEQYF. The DNA for the CDR3 is TGTGCCAGCAGCTTAACAGGGAACTCCTACGAGCAGTACTTC.

V usage is TRBV20-1 and J usage is TRBJ1-2; D is uncertain. This CDR3 region has 16 residues. The V end was cut by 3 bases, the J end by 4 bases, with 21 bases between. Germline CDR1 and CDR2: DFQATT and SNEGSKA (reference sequence). The CDR3 DNA is TGCAGTGCTAGTTTTACGGACGGAACCTTCATCTATGGCTACACCTTC. Amino acids: CSASFTDGTFIYGYTF.

Concerning this clonotype: The junction and the germline gene differ at one end; a read error may be behind it. The genes are TRBV5-1 and TRBJ2-7; D is undetermined. Germline V gene data show CDR1 as SGHRS and CDR2 as YFSETQ. CDR3 length: 14 residues. The CDR3 is CASSPLESRYEQHF. DNA of the CDR3: TGCGCCAGCAGCCCCTTGGAGTCTCGCTACGAGCAGCACTTC.

The V gene is TRBV5-4, the J gene TRBJ1-1; D call uncertain. The V gene's germline CDR1 is SGHNT and CDR2 YYREEE (reference sequence). V was trimmed by 4 bases and J by 0 bases, leaving 16 bases between them. The CDR3 has 16 residues. The CDR3, as DNA: TGTGCCAGCAGCCAAATCGGTGAGCTTCTGAACACTGAAGCTTTCTTT. Encoded protein: CASSQIGELLNTEAFF.

At least ten counts were recorded for this clonotype. The chain couples TRBV6-5 to TRBJ1-5, with unresolved D. Trimming took off 2 bases at V and 7 bases at J, with 9 bases between the two ends. CDR1 is MNHEY and CDR2 is SVGAGI in the germline V gene. This CDR3 is built from 13 residues. In DNA, the CDR3 is TGTGCCAGCAGTTACGGAGGGCTCCAGCCCCAGCATTTT. Its translation: CASSYGGLQPQHF.

The table lists this clonotype with a few counts. A much bigger clone sits one base away, suggesting this may be a read error. The rearrangement uses TRBV2 and TRBJ2-7; tentative D call: TRBD1 (5 bases). The germline gives CDR1 SNHLY, CDR2 FYNNEI. The CDR3 consists of 13 residues. The V gene lost 7 bases and the J gene lost 3 bases, with 13 bases spanning the gap. The DNA for the CDR3 is TGTGCCAGCAATAAGGCGGACAACTACGAGCAGTACTTC. Translation gives CASNKADNYEQYF.